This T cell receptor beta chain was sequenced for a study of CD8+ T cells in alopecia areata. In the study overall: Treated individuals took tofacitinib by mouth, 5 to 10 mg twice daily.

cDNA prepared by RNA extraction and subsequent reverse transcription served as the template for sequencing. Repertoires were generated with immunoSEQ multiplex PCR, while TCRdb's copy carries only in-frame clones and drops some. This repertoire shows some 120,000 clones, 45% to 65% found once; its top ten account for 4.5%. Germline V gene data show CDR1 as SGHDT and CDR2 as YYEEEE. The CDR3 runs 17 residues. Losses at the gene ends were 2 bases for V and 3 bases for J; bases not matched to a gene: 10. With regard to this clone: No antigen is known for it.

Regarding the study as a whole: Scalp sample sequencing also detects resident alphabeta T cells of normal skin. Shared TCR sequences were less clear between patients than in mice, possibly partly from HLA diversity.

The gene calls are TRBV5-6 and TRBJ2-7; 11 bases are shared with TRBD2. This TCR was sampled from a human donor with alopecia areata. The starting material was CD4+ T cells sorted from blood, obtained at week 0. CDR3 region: CASSFPGTSGILYEQYF. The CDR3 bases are TGTGCCAGCAGCTTCCCCGGGACTAGCGGAATACTCTACGAGCAGTACTTC.